The rows below give T cell receptor beta chains drawn from one sample of a study of TIL therapy for anti-PD-1-resistant metastatic lung cancer. The data were produced by immunoSEQ multiplex PCR, yet TCRdb's version contains in-frame clones alone and is incomplete. The table lists around 59,000 clones, about 69% of them singletons, with roughly 7.2% in the top ten. Sample: blood, taken at baseline. The receptors derive from a person between 25 and 80 years old with non-small cell lung cancer. The CDR3 runs from the conserved cysteine through the conserved F or W. The D gene is left open where the match is weak. A row's size may be missing; if present it is once, few, many or a size class.

V	J	D	length	size	CDR3	DNA
TRBV7-2	TRBJ1-2	NA	13	NA	CASSLDSVYGYTF	TGTGCCAGCAGCTTAGATTCGGTGTATGGCTACACCTTC
TRBV5-1	TRBJ1-2	TRBD1	15	NA	CASSWEAQGAMGYTF	TGCGCCAGCAGCTGGGAAGCGCAGGGGGCTATGGGCTACACCTTC
TRBV2	TRBJ1-1	NA	15	few	CASTLDGKMNTEAFF	TGTGCCAGCACCCTGGACGGAAAGATGAACACTGAAGCTTTCTTT
TRBV2	TRBJ2-7	TRBD1	12	once	CASSLQGPGQYF	TGTGCCAGCAGTCTACAGGGGCCCGGACAGTACTTC
TRBV6-4	TRBJ2-1	NA	14	few	CASSRLPRNGEQFF	TGTGCCAGCAGTCGTTTACCCCGGAATGGTGAGCAGTTCTTC
TRBV11-2	TRBJ1-2	NA	18	NA	CASSFRRGARDWSYGYTF	TGTGCCAGCAGCTTCAGGCGTGGGGCCCGGGACTGGTCCTATGGCTACACCTTC
TRBV6-5	TRBJ2-5	TRBD1	15	NA	CASSYRGTGGETQYF	TGTGCCAGCAGTTACCGTGGGACAGGTGGAGAGACCCAGTACTTC
TRBV4-1	TRBJ2-3	TRBD2	16	NA	CASSQDPAGPTDTQYF	TGCGCCAGCAGCCAAGATCCAGCGGGGCCCACAGATACGCAGTATTTT
TRBV10-3	TRBJ2-3	NA	14	NA	CAISELGQGDTQYF	TGTGCCATCAGTGAGTTGGGTCAGGGAGATACGCAGTATTTT
TRBV5-6	TRBJ2-6	TRBD1	18	NA	CASSLVGDRAAGANVLTF	TGTGCCAGCAGCTTGGTTGGGGACAGGGCTGCTGGGGCCAACGTCCTGACTTTC
TRBV11-3	TRBJ1-2	TRBD1	15	NA	CASSSTGTGAYGYTF	TGTGCCAGCAGCTCGACCGGGACAGGGGCCTATGGCTACACCTTC
TRBV6-1	TRBJ1-1	NA	14	NA	CASSDQGPNTEAFF	TGTGCCAGCAGTGACCAGGGACCCAACACTGAAGCTTTCTTT
TRBV6-1	TRBJ2-7	TRBD2	15	NA	CASSERASGSYEQYF	TGTGCCAGCAGTGAAAGGGCTAGCGGGAGCTACGAGCAGTACTTC
TRBV30	TRBJ2-5	NA	15	NA	CAWSVPAPAWETQYF	TGTGCCTGGAGTGTCCCGGCGCCGGCCTGGGAGACCCAGTACTTC
TRBV7-9	TRBJ2-3	TRBD1	15	NA	CASRLRDSQTDTQYF	TGTGCCAGCAGGCTACGGGACAGTCAGACAGATACGCAGTATTTT
TRBV6-5	TRBJ1-1	NA	12	NA	CASSVVGAKAFF	TGTGCCAGCAGCGTGGTGGGTGCAAAAGCTTTCTTT
TRBV4-1	TRBJ1-2	NA	14	NA	CASSQDEINYGYTF	TGCGCCAGCAGCCAAGATGAAATTAACTATGGCTACACCTTC